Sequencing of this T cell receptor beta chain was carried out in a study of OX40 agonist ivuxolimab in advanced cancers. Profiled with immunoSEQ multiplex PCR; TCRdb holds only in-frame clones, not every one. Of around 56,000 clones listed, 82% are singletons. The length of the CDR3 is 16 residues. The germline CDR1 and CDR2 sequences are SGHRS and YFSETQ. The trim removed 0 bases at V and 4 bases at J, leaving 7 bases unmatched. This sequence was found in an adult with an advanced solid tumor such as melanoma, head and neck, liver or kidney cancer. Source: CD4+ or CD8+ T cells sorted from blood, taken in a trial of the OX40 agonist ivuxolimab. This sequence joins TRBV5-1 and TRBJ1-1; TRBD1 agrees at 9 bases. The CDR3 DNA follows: TGCGCCAGCAGCTTGGATACAGGGGGCGGGTCCACTGAAGCTTTCTTT. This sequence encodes CASSLDTGGGSTEAFF. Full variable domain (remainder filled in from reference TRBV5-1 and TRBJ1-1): KAGVTQTPRYLIKTRGQQVTLSCSPISGHRSVSWYQQTPGQGLQFLFEYFSETQRNKGNFPGRFSGRQFSNSRSEMNVSTLELGDSALYLCASSLDTGGGSTEAFFGQGTRLTVV.